Reported below is one T cell receptor beta chain. Its antigen is not identified. Focal radiation was given together with CTLA-4 blockade (ipilimumab) to patients with chemo-refractory metastatic non-small-cell lung cancer. These data come from a study of radiotherapy plus CTLA-4 blockade in lung cancer. Regarding the study as a whole: Once radiotherapy plus ipilimumab had been given, TCR clones derived from tumor expanded in blood.

The assay was immunoSEQ multiplex PCR, and TCRdb's table has in-frame clones only and misses some. The table shows about 73,000 clones, with roughly 91% occurring only once. V was pared by 6 bases and J by 5 bases, with 23 bases between. The CDR3 sequence is 17 residues long. The chain is built from TRBV23-1 and TRBJ1-5; possible D gene TRBD1, 5 bases. TRBV23-1 is labeled an ORF, and its function is uncertain. This TCR came from a human donor with non-small cell lung cancer that progressed on radiotherapy plus ipilimumab. The sample here was peripheral blood, taken from a patient treated with radiotherapy plus ipilimumab. As DNA, the CDR3 is TGCGCCAGCAGCCACGTCCGAAACAGGTTCTTAGATCAGCCCCAGCATTTT. It encodes CASSHVRNRFLDQPQHF.